This TCR beta chain stems from a study of T cells in Graves' hyperthyroidism and ophthalmopathy. Germline CDR1 LGHNA, CDR2 YNFKEQ. The CDR3 covers 14 residues. The germline V and J ends were trimmed by 5 bases and 5 bases, with 13 bases remaining between them. Uncontrolled infection, other autoimmune disease, pregnancy and lactation each barred patients from inclusion. The PBMCs had their origin in roughly 10 ml of fresh peripheral blood. What was amplified from RNA transcripts were TCR beta CDR3 regions. Primed by the HTBI set, a first-round RT-PCR was run on the TCR CDR3. TCRdb re-called the multiplex PCR reads through MiXCR, storing one row per CDR3 protein. This sample has under 300,000 distinct CDR3 sequences, with roughly 20% found just once.

The source material was blood. The V and J genes are TRBV4-2 and TRBJ2-4; no firm D call. This sequence originates from a man aged 25 to 45 with Graves' ophthalmopathy. The CDR3 DNA sequence: TGTGCCAGCAGCACCCCCGGTTCGGAAAACATTCAGTACTTC. The encoded protein is CASSTPGSENIQYF.